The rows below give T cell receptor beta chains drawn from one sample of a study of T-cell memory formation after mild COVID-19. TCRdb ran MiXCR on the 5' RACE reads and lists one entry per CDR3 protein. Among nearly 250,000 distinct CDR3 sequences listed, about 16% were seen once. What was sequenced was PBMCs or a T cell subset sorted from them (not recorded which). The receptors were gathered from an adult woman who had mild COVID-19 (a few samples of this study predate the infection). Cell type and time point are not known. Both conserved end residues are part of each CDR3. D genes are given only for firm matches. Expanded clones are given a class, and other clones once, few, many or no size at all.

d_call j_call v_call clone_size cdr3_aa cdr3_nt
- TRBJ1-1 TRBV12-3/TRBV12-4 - CASSLRTPSSRAAFF TGTGCCAGCAGTTTACGGACGCCCAGTTCTCGTGCAGCTTTCTTT
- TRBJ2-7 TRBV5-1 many CASSRPPPPESGQEYF TGCGCCAGCAGCCGTCCTCCCCCTCCGGAATCGGGTCAAGAGTACTTC
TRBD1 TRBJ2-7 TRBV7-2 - CASSLAPGTGAHEQYF TGTGCCAGCAGCTTAGCGCCCGGGACAGGGGCCCACGAGCAGTACTTC
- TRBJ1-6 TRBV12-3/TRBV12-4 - CASSLDLSVGNSPLHF TGTGCCAGCAGTTTAGATTTGTCCGTCGGGAATTCACCCCTCCACTTT
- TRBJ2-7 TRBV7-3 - CASSLGTEYEQYF TGTGCCAGCAGCTTAGGAACAGAGTACGAGCAGTACTTC
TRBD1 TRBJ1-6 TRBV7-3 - CASSLTGKSYNSPLHF TGTGCCAGCAGCTTGACAGGGAAGTCCTATAATTCACCCCTCCACTTT
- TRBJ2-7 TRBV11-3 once CASSLGVDYEQYF TGTGCCAGCAGCCTTGGGGTAGACTACGAGCAGTACTTC
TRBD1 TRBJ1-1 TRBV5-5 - CASTQGGADYEAFF TGTGCCAGCACCCAGGGGGGAGCCGATTATGAAGCTTTCTTT
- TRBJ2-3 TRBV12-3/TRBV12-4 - CASSLSTGRDTQYF TGTGCCAGCAGTTTATCGACAGGGAGGGATACGCAGTATTTT
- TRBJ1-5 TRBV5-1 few CASRPGADSNQPQHF TGCGCCAGCAGGCCGGGGGCGGATAGCAATCAGCCCCAGCATTTT
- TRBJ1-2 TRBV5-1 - CASSSRGAGGYTF TGCGCCAGCAGCTCCCGGGGGGCTGGTGGCTACACCTTC
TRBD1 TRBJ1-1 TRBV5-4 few CASSKTGGTEAFF TGTGCCAGCAGCAAGACAGGGGGCACTGAAGCTTTCTTT
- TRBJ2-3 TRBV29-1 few CSVLLAWAPGTQYF TGCAGCGTCCTTCTAGCGTGGGCCCCCGGTACGCAGTATTTT
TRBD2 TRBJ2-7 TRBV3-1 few CASSRGGNYEQYF TGTGCCAGCAGCCGGGGGGGAAACTACGAGCAGTACTTC
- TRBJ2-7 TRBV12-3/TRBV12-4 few CASSFYSDEQYF TGTGCCAGCAGTTTTTATTCGGACGAGCAGTACTTC
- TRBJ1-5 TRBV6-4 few CASSGSPGQPQHF TGTGCCAGCAGTGGGAGTCCCGGCCAGCCCCAGCATTTT
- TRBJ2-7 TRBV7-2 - CASSFGEGAYEQYF TGTGCCAGCAGCTTCGGGGAGGGGGCCTACGAGCAGTACTTC
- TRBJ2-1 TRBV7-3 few CASSLGLTSSYNEQFF TGTGCCAGCAGCTTAGGACTAACAAGCTCCTACAATGAGCAGTTCTTC
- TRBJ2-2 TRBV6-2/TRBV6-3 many CASSYSTIANTGELFF TGTGCCAGCAGTTACTCGACCATAGCGAACACCGGGGAGCTGTTTTTT
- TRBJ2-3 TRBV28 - CASSETGLVDTQYF TGTGCCAGCAGCGAGACAGGCTTGGTAGATACGCAGTATTTT
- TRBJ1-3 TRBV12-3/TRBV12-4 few CASSRAVSSGNTIYF TGTGCCAGCAGCCGCGCGGTGAGCTCTGGAAACACCATATATTTT
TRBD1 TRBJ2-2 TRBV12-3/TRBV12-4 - CASSSRQGAGELFF TGTGCCAGCAGTTCTCGACAGGGGGCCGGGGAGCTGTTTTTT
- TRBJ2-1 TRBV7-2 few CASSSRGGTYNEQFF TGTGCCAGCAGCTCCCGAGGGGGAACCTACAATGAGCAGTTCTTC
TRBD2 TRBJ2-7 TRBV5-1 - CASSPEVAGVAYEQYF TGCGCCAGCAGCCCGGAGGTTGCGGGAGTGGCCTACGAGCAGTACTTC
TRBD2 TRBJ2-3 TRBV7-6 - CASSAYPGLAGGSDTQYF TGTGCCAGCAGCGCCTATCCCGGACTAGCGGGGGGATCAGATACGCAGTATTTT
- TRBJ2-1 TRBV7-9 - CASSPQGMSSYNEQFF TGTGCCAGCAGCCCCCAGGGGATGAGCTCCTACAATGAGCAGTTCTTC
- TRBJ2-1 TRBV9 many CASSPRVAGGNNEQFF TGTGCCAGCAGCCCCAGGGTGGCCGGGGGTAACAATGAGCAGTTCTTC
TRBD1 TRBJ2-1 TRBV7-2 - CASSPQGTGGYNEQFF TGTGCCAGCAGCCCACAGGGGACAGGCGGCTACAATGAGCAGTTCTTC
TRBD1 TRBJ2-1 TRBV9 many CASSVDDRGYHSNEQFF TGTGCCAGCAGCGTAGATGACAGGGGTTATCATAGCAATGAGCAGTTCTTC
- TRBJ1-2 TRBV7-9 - CASSPPRDYGYTF TGTGCCAGCAGCCCCCCCAGGGACTATGGCTACACCTTC
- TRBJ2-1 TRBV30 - CAWRLGGEQFF TGTGCCTGGAGACTCGGGGGTGAGCAGTTCTTC
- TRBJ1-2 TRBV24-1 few CATSDWSGNYGYTF TGTGCCACCAGTGATTGGTCAGGGAACTATGGCTACACCTTC
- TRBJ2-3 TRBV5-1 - CASSYKGSSTDTQYF TGCGCCAGCAGCTACAAGGGATCAAGCACAGATACGCAGTATTTT
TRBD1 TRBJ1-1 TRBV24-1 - CATSDHGQGRTEAFF TGTGCCACCAGTGACCACGGACAGGGGAGGACTGAAGCTTTCTTT
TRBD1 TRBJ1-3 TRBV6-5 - CASSWTGGAETGNTIYF TGTGCCAGCAGTTGGACAGGGGGCGCCGAAACTGGAAACACCATATATTTT
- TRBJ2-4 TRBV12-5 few CASEGDPFIQYF TGTGCTAGCGAGGGGGACCCCTTCATTCAGTACTTC
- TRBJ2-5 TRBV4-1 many CASSRMGRETQYF TGCGCCAGCAGCCGGATGGGGAGGGAGACCCAGTACTTC
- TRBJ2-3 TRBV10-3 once CAISAGTGSTDTQYF TGTGCCATCAGCGCCGGGACTGGAAGCACAGATACGCAGTATTTT
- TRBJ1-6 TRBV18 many CASSPGEHSPLHF TGTGCCAGCTCACCGGGGGAGCATTCACCCCTCCACTTT
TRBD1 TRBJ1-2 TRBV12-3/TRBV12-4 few CASSPAGTGALYGYTF TGTGCCAGCAGCCCTGCCGGGACAGGGGCCCTCTATGGCTACACCTTC
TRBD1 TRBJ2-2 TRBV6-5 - CASRKGAGTGELFF TGTGCCAGCAGAAAGGGGGCAGGGACCGGGGAGCTGTTTTTT
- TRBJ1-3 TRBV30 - CAWSLGRSSGNTIYF TGTGCCTGGAGCCTTGGACGGAGCTCTGGAAACACCATATATTTT
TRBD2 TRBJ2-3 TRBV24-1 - CATARGVGTDTQYF TGTGCCACCGCGCGGGGGGTAGGGACAGATACGCAGTATTTT
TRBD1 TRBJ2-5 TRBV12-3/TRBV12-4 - CASSPNVGQGFF TGTGCCAGCAGCCCTAATGTCGGACAGGGCTTTTTC
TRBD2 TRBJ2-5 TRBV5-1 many CASSRARGDRETQYF TGCGCCAGCAGCCGCGCCCGGGGGGATCGAGAGACCCAGTACTTC